This T cell receptor beta chain stems from a study of T cells in Graves' hyperthyroidism and ophthalmopathy. Study overall: Peripheral blood draws took place at initial diagnosis, ahead of any treatment. Study results and limitations: The model's output predicted ophthalmopathy at a median of roughly 6.9 months prior to onset. In the blood, most expanded thyroid clonotypes above 0.001 appeared as well.

Using RNA transcripts as the source, TCR beta CDR3 regions were amplified. First-round RT-PCR targeting the TCR CDR3 was performed with the HTBI primer set. TCRdb re-analysed the multiplex PCR reads in MiXCR, keeping a single row per CDR3 protein. The sample lists hundreds of thousands of distinct CDR3 sequences; approximately 15% were seen once. Lactation, pregnancy, other autoimmune disease or uncontrolled infection excluded patients. The CDR3 is 13 amino acids. The germline CDR1 and CDR2 sequences are KGHSH and LQKENI. Trimming removed 5 bases from V and 1 base from J, with 8 bases in between. With regard to this clonotype: Antigen specificity is unknown.

This clonotype was sampled from a woman between 35 and 50 years old with Graves' ophthalmopathy. Sequencing was performed on blood. The rearrangement links TRBV18 to TRBJ1-1; no firm D call. This chain's CDR3 is CASSELENTEAFF. The CDR3 DNA reads TGTGCCAGCTCAGAACTGGAGAACACTGAAGCTTTCTTT.